Below, one T cell receptor (beta chain) is given with its context. The CDR3 extends over 16 amino acids. Germline-derived CDR1 and CDR2 are KGHSH and LQKENI. The junction had 5 bases not matched to a gene; V was cut back by 4 bases and J by 1 base. Random hexamers were used to reverse transcribe the RNA input (roughly 0.5 to 1 ug). Multiplex PCR with immunoSEQ amplified the TCR beta CDR3 across 54 Vbeta and 13 Jbeta. TCRdb reprocessed the immunoSEQ multiplex PCR reads with MiXCR, giving one entry per CDR3 protein. The sample has around 160,000 distinct CDR3 sequences, about 94% seen once. The data were taken from a study of CD8 T cells in Susac syndrome. In blood CD8+ and CD4+ T cells, TCR beta underwent sequencing. Healthy donors formed controls matched for age and sex. TEMRA cells were FACS-enriched, while CD8+ and CD4+ T cells were negatively isolated.

The V and J genes are TRBV18 and TRBJ2-5; 11 bases align to TRBD2. This clonotype was sampled from a human donor in good health. The sample taken for sequencing was CD4+ T cells from PBMCs. The CDR3: CASSLSGTSGQETQYF. CDR3 coding DNA: TGTGCCAGCTCACTCTCCGGGACTAGCGGCCAAGAGACCCAGTACTTC.